This section outlines one T cell receptor beta chain sequence together with its context. Its antigen is not identified. A mixed TRB-A/B primer pool amplified rearranged TRB by multiplex touch-down PCR. Each CDR3 protein is one row after TCRdb ran MiXCR on the multiplex PCR reads. Among approximately 2,000 distinct CDR3 sequences listed, roughly 32% were seen once. The sample comes from a study of T cell repertoires in aging, cancer and after chemotherapy. At the level of the study: Donor ages fell into six groups from 30 or younger up to 70 or older.

Study-wide results and caveats: In cancer patients, declining TCR diversity with age involved lost richness and lost evenness. In each cancer cohort, median generation probability increased across chemotherapy, suggesting thymic output rebounded.

The template was genomic DNA from peripheral blood, not RNA. This sequence originates from a human donor with a blood cancer. Sequenced material: blood.

CDR3 sequence (DNA): TGTGCCACCAAGGCAGGGGAGAACACTGAAGCTTTCTTT. It translates to CATKAGENTEAFF. The V and J genes are TRBV24-1 and TRBJ1-1, with D perhaps TRBD1 (6 bases). The CDR3 is 13 residues long. Germline-derived CDR1 and CDR2 are KGHDR and SFDVKD. Trimming took 8 bases from V and 1 from J, leaving 10 bases between them.